This T cell receptor (beta chain) came from a study of blood T cell repertoires in COVID-19 (dated by TCRdb to the early 2020s). Some background on the complete study: Collaborator samples came from the United States, Italy and Spain and covered acute and convalescent phases of COVID-19. The prospective study material was composed of cDNA or gDNA derived from T cells, B-cell-depleted T cells, or PBMCs. Deeply sampled blood TCRbeta repertoires from subjects exposed to, actively infected with, or recovered from COVID-19 were included in the dataset. A freely available public database, intended as a resource for researchers studying the immune response to SARS-CoV-2, is where the repertoires were released. Samples were obtained from the ongoing ImmuneRACE study (first 160 participants) and from 1,254 subjects provided by 6 global collaborators. A de-identified subject ID, COVID-19 status, age in years and sex were almost always included in the sample metadata. Where available, HLA class I and class II types were taken from metadata supplied by the sample provider and were not determined by assay-based typing.

The collaborating institutions used their own protocols to collect whole blood in K2EDTA tubes. Collaborator samples were shipped for TCRbeta analysis as frozen whole blood, isolated PBMCs, or DNA extracted from either sample type. TCRbeta CDR3 regions were amplified from genomic DNA by means of the immunoSEQ Assay, a bias-controlled multiplex PCR. Concerning the study's data processing: The number of nucleated cells in each sample was estimated by amplification of reference gene primers within the assay. Sequence reads were collapsed and filtered to measure the absolute abundance of every unique TCRbeta CDR3 rearrangement. Productive Simpson clonality was computed per sample as the square root of Simpson's diversity index over productive rearrangements. TCRdb took this table from immuneACCESS and kept in-frame rearrangements with V and J called. Such tables lack part of the clones; where checked against another copy, unresolved V genes explain under half of the gap, and the rest is unexplained. Clone size and the V and J calls come from that table; the DNA yielded D and trimming. The sample table records more than 120,000 clones; roughly 80% of these occur just once. In total, the top ten clones hold roughly 4.4% of the sample.

Including the terminal cysteine and phenylalanine, the CDR3 comprises 16 residues. This entry keeps only the CDR3 DNA: 48 bases, framed from base 1. CDR1 SGHTA and CDR2 FQGNSA were looked up in the germline V gene. Ends trimmed: V by 6 bases, J by 10 bases; bases unmatched to a gene: 13. Points on this clone: Its specific antigen is unknown. The sample holds no much larger clone one base away, and base qualities are not on file.

Broader findings and caveats from the paper: The quantity of clinical and demographic metadata differed by source and by participant and was supplied without curation.

This receptor chain uses TRBV7-2 and TRBJ1-6, with 9 central nucleotides matching TRBD1. Sequencing input: peripheral blood. This TCR came from a human donor in a cohort sampled during active COVID-19. The CDR3 protein sequence reads: CASRPQLGQGGSPLHF. The base sequence is TGTGCCAGCAGGCCCCAACTGGGACAGGGTGGATCACCCCTCCACTTT.